The entry below gives a single T cell receptor (beta chain) sequence along with its context. Its target is not known. Here immunoSEQ multiplex PCR was the method, and the copy in TCRdb shows in-frame clones only, minus some. The sample gives roughly 1,500,000 clones, approximately 98.5% of which show up once; approximately 0.4% is in the top ten. This entry belongs to a study of shared clonotypes between healthy human individuals. Study results and limitations: Few donors restricted represented genetic and exposure-history diversity. Sorted-subset sequencing was shown by rarefaction to be incomplete despite large depth.

V lost 2 bases, J lost 4 bases, and 15 bases lay in between. This CDR3 is built from 15 residues. Germline V lookup: CDR1 SEHNR, CDR2 FQNEAQ (reference sequence). This clonotype was obtained from a man aged 25 to 45 in good health. Sequencing input: naive CD4+ T cells sorted from blood. The subset: CD45RA+ positively selected. The chain employs TRBV7-9 and TRBJ2-7, with D unclear. In DNA form, the CDR3 reads TGTGCCAGCAGCTTAATTGGGGTCCACCCGTACGAGCAGTACTTC. Translating it yields CASSLIGVHPYEQYF. Together with reference TRBV7-9 and TRBJ2-7, the CDR3 gives the full variable domain: DTGVSQNPRHKITKRGQNVTFRCDPISEHNRLYWYRQTLGQGPEFLTYFQNEAQLEKSRLLSDRFSAERPKGSFSTLEIQRTEQGDSAMYLCASSLIGVHPYEQYFGPGTRLTVT.